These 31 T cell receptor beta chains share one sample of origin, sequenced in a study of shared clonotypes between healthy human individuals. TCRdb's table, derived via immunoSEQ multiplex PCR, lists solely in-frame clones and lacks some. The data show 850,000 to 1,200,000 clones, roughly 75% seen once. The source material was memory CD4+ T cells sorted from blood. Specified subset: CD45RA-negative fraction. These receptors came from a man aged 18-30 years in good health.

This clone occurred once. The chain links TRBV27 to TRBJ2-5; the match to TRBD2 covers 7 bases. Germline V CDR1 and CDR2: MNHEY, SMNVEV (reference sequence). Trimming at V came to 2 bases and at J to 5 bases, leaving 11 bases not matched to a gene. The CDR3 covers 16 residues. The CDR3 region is CASSLTFRGVGETQYF. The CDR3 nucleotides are TGTGCCAGCAGTTTAACGTTTCGGGGGGTCGGGGAGACCCAGTACTTC.

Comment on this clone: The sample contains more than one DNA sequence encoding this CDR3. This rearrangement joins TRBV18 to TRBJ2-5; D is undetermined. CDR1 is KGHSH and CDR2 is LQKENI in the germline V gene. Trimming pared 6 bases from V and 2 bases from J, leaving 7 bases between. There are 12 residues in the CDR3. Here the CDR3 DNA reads TGTGCCAGCTCCTCCGGACAAGAGACCCAGTACTTC. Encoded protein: CASSSGQETQYF.

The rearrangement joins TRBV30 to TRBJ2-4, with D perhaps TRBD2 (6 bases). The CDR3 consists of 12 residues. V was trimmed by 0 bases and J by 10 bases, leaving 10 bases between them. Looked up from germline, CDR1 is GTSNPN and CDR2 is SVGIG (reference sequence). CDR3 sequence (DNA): TGTGCCTGGAGTGTGGAGGGCGCTATTCAGTACTTC. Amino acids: CAWSVEGAIQYF.

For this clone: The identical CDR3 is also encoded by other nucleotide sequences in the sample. This CDR3 is CASSGGRNTEAFF. In DNA, the CDR3 is TGTGCCAGCAGCGGCGGGAGGAACACTGAAGCTTTCTTT. This chain connects TRBV2 to TRBJ1-1, with D uncertain. Per germline, CDR1 SNHLY and CDR2 FYNNEI. The CDR3 is made up of 13 amino acids. The ends were cut back, 6 bases at V and 1 base at J, with 9 bases in the middle.

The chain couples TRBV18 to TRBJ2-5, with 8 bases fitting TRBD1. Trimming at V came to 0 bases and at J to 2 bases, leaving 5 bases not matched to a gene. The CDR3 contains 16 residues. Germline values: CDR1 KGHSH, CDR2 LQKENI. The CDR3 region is CASSPPIGTGQETQYF. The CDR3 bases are TGTGCCAGCTCACCACCTATCGGGACAGGACAAGAGACCCAGTACTTC. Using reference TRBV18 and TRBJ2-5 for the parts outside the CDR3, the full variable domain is NAGVMQNPRHLVRRRGQEARLRCSPMKGHSHVYWYRQLPEEGLKFMVYLQKENIIDESGMPKERFSAEFPKEGPSILRIQQVVRGDSAAYFCASSPPIGTGQETQYFGPGTRLLVL.

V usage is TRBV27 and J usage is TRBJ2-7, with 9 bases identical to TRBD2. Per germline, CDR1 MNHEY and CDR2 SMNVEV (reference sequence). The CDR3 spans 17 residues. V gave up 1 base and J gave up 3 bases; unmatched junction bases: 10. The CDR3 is CASSLCFCLAGFYEQYF. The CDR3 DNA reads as TGTGCCAGCAGTTTATGTTTCTGCCTAGCGGGGTTCTACGAGCAGTACTTC.

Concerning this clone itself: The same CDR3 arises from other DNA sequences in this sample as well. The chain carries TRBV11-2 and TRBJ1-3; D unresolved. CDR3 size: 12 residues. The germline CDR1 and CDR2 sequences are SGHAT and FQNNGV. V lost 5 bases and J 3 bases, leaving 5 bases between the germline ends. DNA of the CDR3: TGTGCCAGCAGCCCCAGTGGAAACACCATATATTTT. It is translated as CASSPSGNTIYF.

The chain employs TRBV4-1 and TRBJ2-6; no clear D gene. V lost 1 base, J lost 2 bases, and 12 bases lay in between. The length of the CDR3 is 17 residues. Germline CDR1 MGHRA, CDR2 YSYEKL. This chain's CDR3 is CASSQGVALTGANVLTF. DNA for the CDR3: TGCGCCAGCAGCCAAGGGGTAGCTTTAACTGGGGCCAACGTCCTGACTTTC.

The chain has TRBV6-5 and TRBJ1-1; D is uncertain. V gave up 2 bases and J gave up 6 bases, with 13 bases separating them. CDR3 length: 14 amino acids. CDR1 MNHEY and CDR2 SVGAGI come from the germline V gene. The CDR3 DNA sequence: TGTGCCAGCAGTTACCGGCAGGCTTCAGCTGAAGCTTTCTTT. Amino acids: CASSYRQASAEAFF.

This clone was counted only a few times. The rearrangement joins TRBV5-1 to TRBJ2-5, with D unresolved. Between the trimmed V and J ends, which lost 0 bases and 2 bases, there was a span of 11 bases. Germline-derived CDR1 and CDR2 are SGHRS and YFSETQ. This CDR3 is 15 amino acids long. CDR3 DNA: TGCGCCAGCAGCTTGGCTCCTACCAATCAAGAGACCCAGTACTTC. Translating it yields CASSLAPTNQETQYF. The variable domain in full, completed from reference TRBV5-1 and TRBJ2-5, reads KAGVTQTPRYLIKTRGQQVTLSCSPISGHRSVSWYQQTPGQGLQFLFEYFSETQRNKGNFPGRFSGRQFSNSRSEMNVSTLELGDSALYLCASSLAPTNQETQYFGPGTRLLVL.

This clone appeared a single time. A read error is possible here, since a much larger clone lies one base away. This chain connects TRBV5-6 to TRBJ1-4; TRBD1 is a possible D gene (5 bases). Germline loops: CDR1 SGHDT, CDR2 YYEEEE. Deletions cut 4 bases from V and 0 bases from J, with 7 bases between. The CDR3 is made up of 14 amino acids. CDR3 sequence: CASSQTATNEKLFF. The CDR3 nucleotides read TGTGCCAGCAGCCAGACAGCAACTAATGAAAAACTGTTTTTT.

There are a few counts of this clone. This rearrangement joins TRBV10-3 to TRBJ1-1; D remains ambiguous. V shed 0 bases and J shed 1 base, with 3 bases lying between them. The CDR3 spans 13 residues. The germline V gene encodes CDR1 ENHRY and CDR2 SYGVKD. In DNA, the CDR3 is TGTGCCATCAGTGAGTCGGCGAACACTGAAGCTTTCTTT. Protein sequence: CAISESANTEAFF.

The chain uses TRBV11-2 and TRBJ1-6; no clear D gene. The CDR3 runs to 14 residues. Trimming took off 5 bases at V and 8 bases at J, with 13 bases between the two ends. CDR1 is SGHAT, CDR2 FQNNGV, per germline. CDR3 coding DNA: TGTGCCAGCAGCCCCCCAAAGGGTGATTCACCCCTCCACTTT. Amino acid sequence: CASSPPKGDSPLHF.

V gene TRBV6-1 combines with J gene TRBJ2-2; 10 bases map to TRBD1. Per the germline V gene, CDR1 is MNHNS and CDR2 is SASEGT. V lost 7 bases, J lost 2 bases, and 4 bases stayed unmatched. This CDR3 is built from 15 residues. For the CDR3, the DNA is TGTGCCAGCAATTGGGACAGGGGAAACACCGGGGAGCTGTTTTTT. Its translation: CASNWDRGNTGELFF.

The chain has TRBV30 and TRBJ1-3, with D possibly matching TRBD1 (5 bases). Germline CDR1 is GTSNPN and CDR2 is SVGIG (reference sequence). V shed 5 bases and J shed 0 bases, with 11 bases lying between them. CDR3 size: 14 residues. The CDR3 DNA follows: TGTGCCTGGGGAAGACAGTCCTCTGGAAACACCATATATTTT. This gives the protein CAWGRQSSGNTIYF.

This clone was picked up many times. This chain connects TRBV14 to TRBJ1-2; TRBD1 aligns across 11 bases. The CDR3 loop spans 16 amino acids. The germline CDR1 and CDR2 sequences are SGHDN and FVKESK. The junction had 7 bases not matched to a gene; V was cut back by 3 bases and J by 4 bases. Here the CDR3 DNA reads TGTGCCAGCAGCCATAGAGGGACAGGGGGTAGCTATGGCTACACCTTC. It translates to CASSHRGTGGSYGYTF.

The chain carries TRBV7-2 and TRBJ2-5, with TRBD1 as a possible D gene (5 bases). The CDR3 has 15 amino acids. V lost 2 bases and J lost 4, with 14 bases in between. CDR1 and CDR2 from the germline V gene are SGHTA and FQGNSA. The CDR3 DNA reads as TGTGCCAGCAGCTTACTCACAGTAAGGGGAGAGACCCAGTACTTC. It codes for CASSLLTVRGETQYF.

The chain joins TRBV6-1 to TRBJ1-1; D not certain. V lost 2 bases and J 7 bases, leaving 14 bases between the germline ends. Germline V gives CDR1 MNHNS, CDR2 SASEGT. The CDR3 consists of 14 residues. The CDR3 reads CASSEILGRNEAFF. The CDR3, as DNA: TGTGCCAGCAGTGAAATTTTGGGGAGGAATGAAGCTTTCTTT.

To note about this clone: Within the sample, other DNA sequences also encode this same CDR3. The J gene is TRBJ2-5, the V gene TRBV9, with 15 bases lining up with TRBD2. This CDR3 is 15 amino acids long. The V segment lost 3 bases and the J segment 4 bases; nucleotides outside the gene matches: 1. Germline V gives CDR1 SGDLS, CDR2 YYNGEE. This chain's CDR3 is CASSAGLAGGETQYF. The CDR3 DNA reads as TGTGCCAGCAGCGCGGGACTAGCGGGAGGAGAGACCCAGTACTTC.

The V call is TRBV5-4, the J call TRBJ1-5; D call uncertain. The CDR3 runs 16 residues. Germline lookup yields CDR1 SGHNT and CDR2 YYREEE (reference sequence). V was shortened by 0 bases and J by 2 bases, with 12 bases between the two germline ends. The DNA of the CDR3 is TGTGCCAGCAGCTTGGGTCCGGACCGAGGCAATCAGCCCCAGCATTTT. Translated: CASSLGPDRGNQPQHF.

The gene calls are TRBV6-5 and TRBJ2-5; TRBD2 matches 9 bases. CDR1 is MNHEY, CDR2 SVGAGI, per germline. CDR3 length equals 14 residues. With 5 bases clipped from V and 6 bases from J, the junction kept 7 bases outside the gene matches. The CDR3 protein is CASSGGGGVQTQYF. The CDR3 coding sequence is TGTGCCAGCAGTGGCGGCGGGGGGGTACAGACCCAGTACTTC.

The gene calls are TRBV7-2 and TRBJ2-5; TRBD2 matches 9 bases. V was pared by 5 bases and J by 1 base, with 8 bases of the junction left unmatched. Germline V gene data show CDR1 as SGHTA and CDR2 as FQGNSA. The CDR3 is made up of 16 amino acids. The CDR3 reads CASSPGSSGGQETQYF. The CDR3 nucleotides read TGTGCCAGCAGCCCGGGGAGTAGCGGGGGCCAAGAGACCCAGTACTTC.

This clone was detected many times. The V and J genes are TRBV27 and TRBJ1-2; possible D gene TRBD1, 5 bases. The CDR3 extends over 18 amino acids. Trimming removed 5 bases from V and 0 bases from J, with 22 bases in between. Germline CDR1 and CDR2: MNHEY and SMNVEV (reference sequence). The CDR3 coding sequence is TGTGCCAGCAGTCCATCCCACTTCGACAGAGCCTCTAACTATGGCTACACCTTC. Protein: CASSPSHFDRASNYGYTF.

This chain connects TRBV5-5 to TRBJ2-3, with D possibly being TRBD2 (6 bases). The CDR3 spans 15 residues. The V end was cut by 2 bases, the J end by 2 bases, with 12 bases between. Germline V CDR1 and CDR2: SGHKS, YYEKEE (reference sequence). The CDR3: CASSFLGGTTDTQYF. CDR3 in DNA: TGTGCCAGCAGCTTTTTGGGAGGAACCACAGATACGCAGTATTTT.

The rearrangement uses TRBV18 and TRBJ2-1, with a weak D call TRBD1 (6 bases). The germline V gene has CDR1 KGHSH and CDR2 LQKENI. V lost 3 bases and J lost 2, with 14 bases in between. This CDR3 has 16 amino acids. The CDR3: CASSPLETGPYNEQFF. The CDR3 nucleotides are TGTGCCAGCTCACCGTTAGAGACAGGTCCCTACAATGAGCAGTTCTTC.

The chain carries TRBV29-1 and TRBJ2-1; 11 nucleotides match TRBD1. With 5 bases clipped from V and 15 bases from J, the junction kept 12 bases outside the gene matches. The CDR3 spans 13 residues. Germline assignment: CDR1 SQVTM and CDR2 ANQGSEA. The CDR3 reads CSVQPQDRGLAFF. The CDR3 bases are TGCAGCGTTCAGCCCCAGGACAGGGGGCTTGCGTTCTTC.

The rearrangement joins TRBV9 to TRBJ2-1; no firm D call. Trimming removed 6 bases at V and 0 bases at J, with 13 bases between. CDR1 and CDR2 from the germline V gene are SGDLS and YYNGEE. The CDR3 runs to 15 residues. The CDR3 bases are TGTGCCAGCACCTTAGACTTGAGCTCCTACAATGAGCAGTTCTTC. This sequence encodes CASTLDLSSYNEQFF. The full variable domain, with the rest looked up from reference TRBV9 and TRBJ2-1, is DSGVTQTPKHLITATGQRVTLRCSPRSGDLSVYWYQQSLDQGLQFLIQYYNGEERAKGNILERFSAQQFPDLHSELNLSSLELGDSALYFCASTLDLSSYNEQFFGPGTRLTVL.

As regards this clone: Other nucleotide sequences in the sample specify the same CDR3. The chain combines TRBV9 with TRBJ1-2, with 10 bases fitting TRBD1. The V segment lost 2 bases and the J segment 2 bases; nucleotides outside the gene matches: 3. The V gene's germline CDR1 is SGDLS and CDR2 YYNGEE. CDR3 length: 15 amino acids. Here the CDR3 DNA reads TGTGCCAGCAGCGTTGGACAGGGGGGAAACTATGGCTACACCTTC. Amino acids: CASSVGQGGNYGYTF.

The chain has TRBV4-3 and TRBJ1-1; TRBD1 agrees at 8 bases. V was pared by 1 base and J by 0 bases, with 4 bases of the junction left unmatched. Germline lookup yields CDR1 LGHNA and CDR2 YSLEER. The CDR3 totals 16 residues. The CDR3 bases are TGCGCCAGCAGCCAAGGGACAGGGCCTATGAACACTGAAGCTTTCTTT. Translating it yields CASSQGTGPMNTEAFF.

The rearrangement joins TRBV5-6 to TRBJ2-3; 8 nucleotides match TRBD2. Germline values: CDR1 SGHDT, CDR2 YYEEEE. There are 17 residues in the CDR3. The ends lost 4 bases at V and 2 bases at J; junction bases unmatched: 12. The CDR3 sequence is CASSGIMGGGLTDTQYF. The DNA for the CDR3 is TGTGCCAGCAGCGGAATAATGGGCGGGGGGCTCACAGATACGCAGTATTTT.

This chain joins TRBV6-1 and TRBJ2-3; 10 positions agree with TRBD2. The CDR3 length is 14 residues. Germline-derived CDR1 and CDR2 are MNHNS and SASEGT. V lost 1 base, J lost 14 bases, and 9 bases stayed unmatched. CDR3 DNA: TGTGCCAGCAGTGAAGGCCCTAGCGGGGGCTCCAGGTATTTT. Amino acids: CASSEGPSGGSRYF.